This is a list of T cell receptor beta chains from one sample in a study of shared clonotypes between healthy human individuals. Sequencing was performed with immunoSEQ multiplex PCR; in TCRdb, only in-frame clones are kept and a portion is missing. This sample has millions of clones, with about 93% found just once. The sample taken for sequencing was naive CD8+ T cells from PBMCs. The receptor source for this set is a man younger than 35 in good health. Some clones in this sample may be carry-over from other donors' samples. CDR3s include the opening cysteine and the closing phenylalanine or tryptophan. D genes are given only for firm matches. For some rows the clone size is stated as once, few or many, or as a class when expanded; others skip it.

once	TRBV7-2	TRBD1	TRBJ2-6	TGTGCCAGCAGCAGCCGACAGGGGGACAACGTCCTGACTTTC	CASSSRQGDNVLTF
-	TRBV27	-	TRBJ2-7	TGTGCCAGCAGTTTAATGGGGCCTACCTACGAGCAGTACTTC	CASSLMGPTYEQYF
-	TRBV27	-	TRBJ2-2	TGTGCCAGCAGTCTACAGGGTTTCACCGGGGAGCTGTTTTTT	CASSLQGFTGELFF
-	TRBV19	-	TRBJ1-4	TGTGCCAGTTCCGACCATACCGGAACTAATGAAAAACTGTTTTTT	CASSDHTGTNEKLFF
-	TRBV7-8	TRBD2	TRBJ2-7	TGTGCCAGCAGCTCCCGGGGGGGTTCGTTCGAGCAGTACTTC	CASSSRGGSFEQYF
once	TRBV27	-	TRBJ2-3	TGTGCCAGTTCTTCCCGGGCTAGCACAGATACGCAGTATTTT	CASSSRASTDTQYF
once	TRBV10-3	TRBD1	TRBJ1-5	TGTGCCATCAGTGAGGACAGGGAGCCCCAGCATTTT	CAISEDREPQHF
-	TRBV7-9	-	TRBJ1-2	TGTGCCAGCAGCCTCGGGGGGGCGGACGGCTACACCTTC	CASSLGGADGYTF
-	TRBV4-1	TRBD2	TRBJ2-2	TGCGCCAGCAGCCTTAAGGGAGGGGTCACCGGGGAGCTGTTTTTT	CASSLKGGVTGELFF
-	TRBV29-1	TRBD2	TRBJ2-7	TGCAGCGCCCGAATAAGCGGGGCTACCTACGAGCAGTACTTC	CSARISGATYEQYF